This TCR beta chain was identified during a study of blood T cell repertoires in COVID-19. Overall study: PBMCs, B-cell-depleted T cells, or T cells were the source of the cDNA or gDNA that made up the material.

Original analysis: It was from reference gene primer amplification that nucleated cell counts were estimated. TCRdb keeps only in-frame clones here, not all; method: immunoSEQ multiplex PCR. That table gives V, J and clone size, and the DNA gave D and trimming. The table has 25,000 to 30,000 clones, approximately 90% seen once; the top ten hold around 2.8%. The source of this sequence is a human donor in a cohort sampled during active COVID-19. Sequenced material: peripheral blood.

CDR3 loop: CASSQGLADQETQYF. Here the CDR3 DNA reads TGTGCCAGCAGCCAAGGGCTAGCGGACCAAGAGACCCAGTACTTC. The chain carries TRBV3-1 (or the pseudogene TRBV3-2) and TRBJ2-5; TRBD2 agrees at 7 bases. The J segment lost 0 bases and the V segment lost 1 base, leaving 2 bases of the junction unmatched. The CDR3 has 15 residues. The germline V gene encodes CDR1 LGHDT and CDR2 YNNKEL (reference sequence).